This T cell receptor (beta chain) is drawn from a study of T cell changes during pregnancy in multiple sclerosis. This clone is a singleton in its sample. The method was immunoSEQ multiplex PCR; TCRdb's version includes in-frame clones alone and lacks a portion of them. The data contain 90,000 to 100,000 clones, approximately 92% of them singletons. V was cut by 1 base and J by 0 bases, with 14 bases left in between. CDR1 and CDR2 from the germline V gene are SGHDT and YYEEEE. The CDR3 spans 16 residues. This TCR came from a female donor with multiple sclerosis, enrolled in a pregnancy study. J is TRBJ2-7 and V is TRBV5-6, with D unresolved. Sequencing was performed on peripheral blood, taken in the first trimester of pregnancy. The CDR3 bases are TGTGCCAGCAGCTTGTCCCGACTGAGAAGCTCCTACGAGCAGTACTTC. Translation: CASSLSRLRSSYEQYF. Variable domain in full (rest from reference TRBV5-6 and TRBJ2-7): DAGVTQSPTHLIKTRGQQVTLRCSPKSGHDTVSWYQQALGQGPQFIFQYYEEEERQRGNFPDRFSGHQFPNYSSELNVNALLLGDSALYLCASSLSRLRSSYEQYFGPGTRLTVT.